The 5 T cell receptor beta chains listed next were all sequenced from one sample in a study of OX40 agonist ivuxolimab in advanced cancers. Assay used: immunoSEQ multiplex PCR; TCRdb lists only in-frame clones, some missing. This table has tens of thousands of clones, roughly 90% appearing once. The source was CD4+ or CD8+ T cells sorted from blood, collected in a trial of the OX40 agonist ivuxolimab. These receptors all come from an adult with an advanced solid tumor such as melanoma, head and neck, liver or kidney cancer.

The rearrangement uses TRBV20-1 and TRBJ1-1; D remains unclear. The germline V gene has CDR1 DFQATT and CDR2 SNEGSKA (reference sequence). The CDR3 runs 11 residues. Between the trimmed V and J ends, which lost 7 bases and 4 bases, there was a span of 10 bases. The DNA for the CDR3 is TGCAGTGGCGACGATACCACTGAAGCTTTCTTT. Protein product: CSGDDTTEAFF.

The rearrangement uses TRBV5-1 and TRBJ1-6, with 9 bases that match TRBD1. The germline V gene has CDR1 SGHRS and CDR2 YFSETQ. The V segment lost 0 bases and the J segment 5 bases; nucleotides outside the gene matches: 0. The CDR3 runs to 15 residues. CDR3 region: CASSLGDRDNSPLHF. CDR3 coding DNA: TGCGCCAGCAGCTTGGGGGACAGGGATAATTCACCCCTCCACTTT. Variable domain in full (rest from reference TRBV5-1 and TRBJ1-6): KAGVTQTPRYLIKTRGQQVTLSCSPISGHRSVSWYQQTPGQGLQFLFEYFSETQRNKGNFPGRFSGRQFSNSRSEMNVSTLELGDSALYLCASSLGDRDNSPLHFGNGTRLTVT.

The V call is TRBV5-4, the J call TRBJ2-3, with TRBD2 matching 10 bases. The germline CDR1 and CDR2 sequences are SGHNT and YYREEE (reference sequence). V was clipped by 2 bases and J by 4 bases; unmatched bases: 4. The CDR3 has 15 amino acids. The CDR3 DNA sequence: TGTGCCAGCAGCTTACTAGCGGGGCGCTCAGATACGCAGTATTTT. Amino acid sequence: CASSLLAGRSDTQYF.

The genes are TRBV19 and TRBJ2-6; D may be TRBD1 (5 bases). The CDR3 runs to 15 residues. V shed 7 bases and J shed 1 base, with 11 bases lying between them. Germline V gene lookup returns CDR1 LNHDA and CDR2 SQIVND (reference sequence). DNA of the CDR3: TGTGCCAGTACCACTGGGGCGTCTGGGGCCAACGTCCTGACTTTC. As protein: CASTTGASGANVLTF.

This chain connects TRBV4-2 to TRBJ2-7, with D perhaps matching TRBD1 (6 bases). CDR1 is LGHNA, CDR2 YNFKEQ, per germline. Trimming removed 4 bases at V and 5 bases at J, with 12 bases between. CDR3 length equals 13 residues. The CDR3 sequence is CASSPKGVDEQYF. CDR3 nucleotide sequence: TGTGCCAGCAGCCCCAAGGGGGTTGACGAGCAGTACTTC.